These T cell receptor beta chains were read from a single sample in a study of blood T cell repertoires in COVID-19. The data were produced by immunoSEQ multiplex PCR, yet TCRdb's version contains in-frame clones alone and is incomplete. The sample lists around 190,000 clones, 84% occurring once. Sequenced material: peripheral blood. The source of these receptors is a human donor in a cohort sampled during active COVID-19. Each CDR3 is given with its conserved first and last residue. Fields, in order: clone size, V gene, J gene, D gene, CDR3 DNA, CDR3 protein. A D gene is named only where the DNA matches it firmly. For some rows the clone size is stated as once, few or many, or as a class when expanded; others skip it.

>few|TRBV5-1|TRBJ2-7|TRBD1
TGCGCCAGCAGCTTGGCCGGGACAGGGGATTACGAGCAGTACTTC
CASSLAGTGDYEQYF
>once|TRBV5-6|TRBJ1-5|TRBD1
TGTGCCAGCAGCTTTTCCCGGGACAGGGAGGGTCAGCCCCAGCATTTT
CASSFSRDREGQPQHF
>.|TRBV30|TRBJ2-1|TRBD2
TGTGCCTGGAGTGTACAACGGGGGGATGTTGAGCAGTTCTTC
CAWSVQRGDVEQFF
>.|TRBV6-5|TRBJ1-1|.
TGTGCCAGCAGCAATCTGGCCTGGAACACTGAAGCTTTCTTT
CASSNLAWNTEAFF
>few|TRBV7-2|TRBJ2-7|TRBD1
TGTGCCAGCAAGGTGGGGACAGGGCCGTACGAGCAGTACTTC
CASKVGTGPYEQYF
>few|TRBV19|TRBJ1-1|TRBD1
TGTGCCAGTAGTCACAGGGGCCGGAACACTGAAGCTTTCTTT
CASSHRGRNTEAFF
>few|TRBV5-1|TRBJ1-6|.
TGCGCCAGCCGGGACACACTAACATATTCACCCCTCCACTTT
CASRDTLTYSPLHF
>.|TRBV5-1|TRBJ1-2|.
TGCGCCAGCAGCTTGGAAGGGGAGGGAGGCTACACCTTC
CASSLEGEGGYTF
>once|TRBV13|TRBJ2-7|.
TGTGCCAGCAGCTTGCGGTCCTCCTACGAGCAGTACTTC
CASSLRSSYEQYF
>.|TRBV6-1|TRBJ1-2|.
TGTGCCAGCAGTGAAACGGGACTCTATGGCTACACCTTC
CASSETGLYGYTF
>.|TRBV6-5|TRBJ1-5|.
TGTGCCAGCAATCCGACAGCCACCTTTAATCAGCCCCAGCATTTT
CASNPTATFNQPQHF
>.|TRBV18|TRBJ1-1|TRBD1
TGTGCCAGCTCACCCAACAGGGGAACCGCGAACACTGAAGCTTTCTTT
CASSPNRGTANTEAFF
>.|TRBV13|TRBJ1-6|TRBD1
TGTGCCAGCAGCAGGCGGGGCAGGGGGCGATCCTATAATTCACCCCTCCACTTT
CASSRRGRGRSYNSPLHF
>.|TRBV4-2|TRBJ2-7|TRBD2
TGTGCCAGCAGCCCCTTAACTAGCGGCTCCTACGAGCAGTACTTC
CASSPLTSGSYEQYF
>.|TRBV4-1|TRBJ1-4|TRBD1
TGCGCCAGCAGCCCAGGACAGGGTGGTAATGAAAAACTGTTTTTT
CASSPGQGGNEKLFF
>.|TRBV5-6|TRBJ1-1|.
TGTGCCAGCAGCTTAGTTTTGGTCAGGAACACTGAAGCTTTCTTT
CASSLVLVRNTEAFF
>few|TRBV7-9|TRBJ1-1|TRBD1
TGTGCCAGCAGCCCCGGGACAGGGGCGGCCAGGGAAGCTTTCTTT
CASSPGTGAAREAFF
>.|TRBV2|TRBJ1-1|TRBD1
TGTGCCAGCAGGGCGGACAGGGGGCATACTGAAGCTTTCTTT
CASRADRGHTEAFF
>few|TRBV12-3/TRBV12-4|TRBJ1-1|.
TGTGCCAGCACCCTGACAGGGAACACTGAAGCTTTCTTT
CASTLTGNTEAFF
>few|TRBV5-6|TRBJ1-1|.
TGTGCCAGCAGCTTGGGTCGCCCCAGGGATGAAGCTTTCTTT
CASSLGRPRDEAFF
>.|TRBV3-1/TRBV3-2|TRBJ1-1|.
TGTGCCAGCAGCCAAGGGCTTCTCCAGGGGCCTCGGGGCACTGAAGCTTTCTTT
CASSQGLLQGPRGTEAFF
>.|TRBV7-9|TRBJ2-5|TRBD2
TGTGCCAGCATTAGACTAGCGGGGGGGCAAGAGACCCAGTACTTC
CASIRLAGGQETQYF
>.|TRBV2|TRBJ2-7|TRBD1
TGTGCCAGCAGTGAAGGGAAAGGGACAGGGGTGTTTTACGAGCAGTACTTC
CASSEGKGTGVFYEQYF
>once|TRBV30|TRBJ1-2|.
TGTGCCTGGAGTGTAAGGCGGGGGGTGATCTATGGCTACACCTTC
CAWSVRRGVIYGYTF
>.|TRBV13|TRBJ2-5|TRBD1
TGTGCCAGCAGCGCAAGGGACAGGTCGAGACAAGAGACCCAGTACTTC
CASSARDRSRQETQYF
>.|TRBV7-2|TRBJ2-5|.
TGTGCCAGCAGGCCTGGGCCAGAGACCCAGTACTTC
CASRPGPETQYF
>.|TRBV5-1|TRBJ1-2|TRBD1
TGCGCCAGCAGCCAGGAGACAGGGGATCTATCTGGCTACACCTTC
CASSQETGDLSGYTF
>few|TRBV9|TRBJ1-6|.
TGTGCCAGCAGCGTTGATGGGGCCACAGATTCACCCCTCCACTTT
CASSVDGATDSPLHF
>.|TRBV5-4|TRBJ2-5|.
TGTGCCAGCAGCTTTGATCAATTCGGGACCCAGTACTTC
CASSFDQFGTQYF
>.|TRBV27|TRBJ2-7|TRBD1
TGTGCCAGCAGGGGGACAGGGTTCCACGAGCAGTACTTC
CASRGTGFHEQYF
>.|TRBV3-1/TRBV3-2|TRBJ2-1|TRBD2
TGTGCCAGCAGCCAAGCGGGGGGGGCTTTTAATGAGCAGTTCTTC
CASSQAGGAFNEQFF
>.|TRBV11-2|TRBJ1-2|.
TGTGCCAGCAGCTCGGACTGGAGTGAGGGCTACACCTTC
CASSSDWSEGYTF
>.|TRBV7-8|TRBJ1-1|.
TGTGCCAGCAGCTTAGTTTTCCAGGGGTCCACTGAAGCTTTCTTT
CASSLVFQGSTEAFF
>.|TRBV10-3|TRBJ1-3|.
TGTGCCATCAGTGAGTCTCTGGGGGGAACTGGAAACACCATATATTTT
CAISESLGGTGNTIYF
>.|TRBV4-1|TRBJ2-2|.
TGCGCCAGCAGCCAAGCTGTCAGGTCCGGGGAGCTGTTTTTT
CASSQAVRSGELFF
>.|TRBV7-3|TRBJ1-6|.
TGTGCCAGCAGCCTCGACAGGAATTCACCCCTCCACTTT
CASSLDRNSPLHF
>once|TRBV7-6|TRBJ2-7|TRBD2
TGTGCCAGCAGCTTAGCTAGCGGGGGCTTGAGGGACGAGCAGTACTTC
CASSLASGGLRDEQYF
>.|TRBV5-1|TRBJ2-1|.
TGCGCCAGCGCGCGGGGCAGGGCCCCATACGCCGACAATGAGCAGTTCTTC
CASARGRAPYADNEQFF
>.|TRBV27|TRBJ1-1|.
TGTGCCAGCAGCCCCGGGACATCGAACACTGAAGCTTTCTTT
CASSPGTSNTEAFF
>.|TRBV9|TRBJ1-2|TRBD1
TGTGCCAGCAGCGTAGAGGAACAGGGGGCCTTCTGGGGCTACACCTTC
CASSVEEQGAFWGYTF
>few|TRBV30|TRBJ1-2|TRBD1
TGTGCCTTGGACCGCACCGGGACAGGGTATGGCTACACCTTC
CALDRTGTGYGYTF
>.|TRBV6-5|TRBJ1-1|.
TGTGCCAGCAGTTACTCGGTCGGGGGTAACCAAGCTTTCTTT
CASSYSVGGNQAFF
>.|TRBV4-1|TRBJ2-3|.
TGCGCCAGCAGCCAAGAAGCGTATATAGATACGCAGTATTTT
CASSQEAYIDTQYF
>.|TRBV5-8|TRBJ1-5|TRBD1
TGTGCCAGCAGCTTAGGACAGGGGATGAATCAGCCCCAGCATTTT
CASSLGQGMNQPQHF
>.|TRBV6-6|TRBJ2-1|TRBD2
TGTGCCAGCTCGAAGAGACTAGCGGATGAGCAGTTCTTC
CASSKRLADEQFF
>few|TRBV19|TRBJ1-5|TRBD1
TGTGCCAGTACCCGATCAGACAGGGGGCCCCGTCAGCCCCAGCATTTT
CASTRSDRGPRQPQHF
>.|TRBV7-9|TRBJ2-7|TRBD1
TGTGCCAGCAGCCACCGGGACAGGGTCTACGAGCAGTACTTC
CASSHRDRVYEQYF
>.|TRBV2|TRBJ2-5|TRBD2
TGTGCCTCTAGCGGGGAGGATGAGACCCAGTACTTC
CASSGEDETQYF
>.|TRBV12-3/TRBV12-4|TRBJ1-4|.
TGTGCCAGCAGGGGCAAAAAACTGTTTTTT
CASRGKKLFF
>.|TRBV18|TRBJ1-1|.
TGTGCCAGCTCACCGGGAGGGCGGATGAACACTGAAGCTTTCTTT
CASSPGGRMNTEAFF
>.|TRBV2|TRBJ2-1|.
TGTGCCAGCAGCCTCGGCGCGGGGAGTTACAATGAGCAGTTCTTC
CASSLGAGSYNEQFF
>.|TRBV5-3|TRBJ2-7|TRBD1
TGTGCCAGAAGCCAAACAGGGGGCGGATACGAGCAGTACTTC
CARSQTGGGYEQYF
>once|TRBV19|TRBJ2-7|.
TGTGCCAGTAGTGGAGGGGTTGAATTCGAGCAGTACTTC
CASSGGVEFEQYF
>.|TRBV4-1|TRBJ2-1|TRBD2
TGCGCCAGCAGCCAGGGACTAGCGGGGGTTTCATCCTACAATGAGCAGTTCTTC
CASSQGLAGVSSYNEQFF
>.|TRBV12-3/TRBV12-4|TRBJ2-2|.
TGTGCCAGCAGCCAATTCGGTGTGCTGTTTTTT
CASSQFGVLFF
>.|TRBV5-1|TRBJ2-3|.
TGCGCCAGCAGCACTCACACCGGGACTCCTAGCACAGATACGCAGTATTTT
CASSTHTGTPSTDTQYF
>.|TRBV5-1|TRBJ1-6|.
TGCGCCAGCAGCTTGGCTCGCAGGGCGGATTCACCCCTCCACTTT
CASSLARRADSPLHF
>.|TRBV6-5|TRBJ2-1|TRBD2
TGTGCCAGCGCCCTAGCGGGGGGGTCCCATGAGCAGTTCTTC
CASALAGGSHEQFF
>.|TRBV5-8|TRBJ2-7|.
TGTGCCAGCAGCTTGAGTACGCGGTACGAGCAGTACTTC
CASSLSTRYEQYF
>.|TRBV6-6|TRBJ1-5|.
TGTGCCAGCAGTTACGAAGGGGCCTACAATCAGCCCCAGCATTTT
CASSYEGAYNQPQHF